A selection of T cell receptor beta chains follows, all from one sample in a study of blood T cell repertoires in COVID-19. The data were produced by immunoSEQ multiplex PCR, yet TCRdb's version contains in-frame clones alone and is incomplete. The sample records roughly 250,000 clones, roughly 88% being singletons. The sample comprised peripheral blood. Source of these receptors: a human donor with COVID-19, enrolled during active disease. The donor label of this sample is uncertain. Both conserved end residues are part of each CDR3. A D gene is named only where the DNA matches it firmly. Only part of the rows carry a size: once, few, many, or a class if the clone is expanded.

J gene | V gene | clone size | D gene | CDR3 protein | CDR3 DNA
TRBJ2-1 | TRBV5-1 | NA | TRBD2 | CASSGTSGTTNEQFF | TGCGCCAGCAGCGGGACTAGCGGGACAACCAATGAGCAGTTCTTC
TRBJ1-1 | TRBV27 | NA | TRBD1 | CASSLEGAVTEAFF | TGTGCCAGCAGTTTAGAGGGGGCGGTCACTGAAGCTTTCTTT
TRBJ2-1 | TRBV7-6 | NA | NA | CASSLMEEAEQFF | TGTGCCAGCAGCTTAATGGAGGAAGCTGAGCAGTTCTTC
TRBJ1-2 | TRBV7-9 | NA | TRBD1 | CASSPRQGALGYGYTF | TGTGCCAGCAGTCCCCGACAGGGGGCGCTCGGCTATGGCTACACCTTC
TRBJ1-3 | TRBV7-9 | NA | NA | CASSLFAGRGNTIYF | TGTGCCAGCAGCTTATTTGCAGGGCGTGGAAACACCATATATTTT
TRBJ1-6 | TRBV10-3 | NA | NA | CAISETGTYSSPLHF | TGTGCCATCAGCGAGACCGGGACTTACAGTTCACCCCTCCACTTT
TRBJ2-1 | TRBV6-5 | once | NA | CASSRRGADEQFF | TGTGCCAGCAGCCGCAGGGGGGCGGATGAGCAGTTCTTC
TRBJ1-1 | TRBV7-3 | NA | NA | CASSWTANTEAFF | TGTGCCAGCAGCTGGACAGCTAACACTGAAGCTTTCTTT
TRBJ1-6 | TRBV7-2 | NA | TRBD1 | CASSLIAGTDNNSPLHF | TGTGCCAGCAGCTTAATTGCCGGGACAGATAATAATTCACCCCTCCACTTT
TRBJ2-7 | TRBV6-5 | NA | TRBD1 | CASRTDRDSYEQYF | TGTGCCAGCAGAACCGACAGGGACAGCTACGAGCAGTACTTC
TRBJ1-1 | TRBV7-2 | NA | NA | CASSPRGGNTEAFF | TGTGCCAGCAGCCCCCGGGGAGGGAACACTGAAGCTTTCTTT
TRBJ1-2 | TRBV11-2 | NA | NA | CASSLDTYGYTF | TGTGCCAGCAGCCTCGACACCTATGGCTACACCTTC
TRBJ2-1 | TRBV6-5 | NA | TRBD2 | CASRGAAGVDEQFF | TGTGCCAGCAGAGGTGCAGCGGGAGTAGATGAGCAGTTCTTC
TRBJ1-2 | TRBV28 | NA | TRBD1 | CASSLGQGTGGYTF | TGTGCCAGCAGTTTAGGACAGGGGACAGGTGGCTACACCTTC
TRBJ1-2 | TRBV3-1/TRBV3-2 | once | NA | CASSQSIEGYGYTF | TGTGCCAGCAGCCAAAGCATCGAGGGCTATGGCTACACCTTC
TRBJ2-6 | TRBV10-3 | NA | TRBD1 | CAISLTGGKANVLTF | TGTGCCATCAGTTTGACAGGGGGGAAGGCCAACGTCCTGACTTTC
TRBJ2-4 | TRBV16 | NA | TRBD1 | CASSHLTIRDRGSLAKNIQYF | TGTGCCAGCAGCCACTTAACCATACGGGACAGGGGATCTCTAGCCAAAAACATTCAGTACTTC
TRBJ1-4 | TRBV4-3 | once | TRBD1 | CASSSTDRSNEKLFF | TGCGCCAGCAGCTCAACGGACAGGAGCAATGAAAAACTGTTTTTT
TRBJ2-3 | TRBV5-4 | once | NA | CASSSIRASTDTQYF | TGTGCCAGCAGCTCCATCAGGGCCAGCACAGATACGCAGTATTTT
TRBJ2-3 | TRBV5-1 | few | TRBD2 | CASSRRTSGSPDTQYF | TGCGCCAGCAGTCGTAGGACTAGCGGGAGTCCGGATACGCAGTATTTT
TRBJ1-1 | TRBV2 | NA | NA | CASKVGQVTEAFF | TGTGCCAGCAAGGTCGGCCAGGTGACTGAAGCTTTCTTT
TRBJ2-3 | TRBV9 | NA | TRBD2 | CASSGGTSSTDTQYF | TGTGCCAGCAGCGGGGGGACTAGTAGCACAGATACGCAGTATTTT
TRBJ2-7 | TRBV5-6 | NA | TRBD1 | CASKGGDRGVNEQYF | TGTGCCAGCAAAGGCGGGGACAGGGGAGTCAACGAGCAGTACTTC
TRBJ2-1 | TRBV27 | NA | TRBD2 | CASSPGTSGRGEQFF | TGTGCCAGCAGCCCCGGGACTAGCGGGAGAGGTGAGCAGTTCTTC
TRBJ2-1 | TRBV7-2 | once | TRBD1 | CASSSGTGYNEQFF | TGTGCCAGCAGCTCGGGGACAGGCTACAATGAGCAGTTCTTC
TRBJ1-2 | TRBV10-3 | many | NA | CAATPHSGWSPAGYTF | TGTGCCGCAACTCCCCACTCGGGGTGGTCACCAGCCGGCTACACCTTC
TRBJ1-1 | TRBV29-1 | NA | NA | CSGTMGVENTEAFF | TGCAGCGGGACCATGGGAGTGGAGAACACTGAAGCTTTCTTT
TRBJ2-7 | TRBV12-1 | NA | NA | CASSLSGKFWLVEQYF | TGTGCCAGCAGCTTAAGCGGGAAATTTTGGCTCGTCGAGCAGTACTTC
TRBJ1-5 | TRBV2 | NA | TRBD1 | CASSGDRQQPQHF | TGTGCCAGCAGTGGGGACAGGCAACAGCCCCAGCATTTT
TRBJ2-3 | TRBV28 | NA | NA | CASTLNPLPTGDTQYF | TGTGCCAGCACCCTTAACCCCCTACCGACTGGAGATACGCAGTATTTT
TRBJ2-5 | TRBV3-1/TRBV3-2 | NA | NA | CASSQDPGKRETQYF | TGTGCCAGCAGCCAAGACCCGGGGAAGCGGGAGACCCAGTACTTC
TRBJ1-1 | TRBV20-1 | once | NA | CRALRVREAFF | TGCAGGGCGCTGAGGGTACGTGAAGCTTTCTTT
TRBJ2-7 | TRBV27 | NA | TRBD2 | CASSLASGREGSYEQYF | TGTGCCAGCAGTTTAGCCTCCGGGCGGGAGGGCTCCTACGAGCAGTACTTC
TRBJ2-3 | TRBV19 | NA | TRBD1 | CASSTGTGGGGTQYF | TGTGCCAGTAGTACCGGGACAGGGGGAGGAGGTACGCAGTATTTT
TRBJ2-7 | TRBV7-9 | NA | TRBD1 | CASSLGTGGSYHEQYF | TGTGCCAGCAGCTTAGGGACAGGGGGCAGTTATCACGAGCAGTACTTC
TRBJ1-2 | TRBV10-1 | NA | NA | CASRNVHDTLYGYTF | TGCGCCAGCAGGAATGTCCATGACACCCTCTATGGCTACACCTTC
TRBJ2-3 | TRBV18 | once | TRBD2 | CASSASGRAVSTDTQYF | TGTGCCAGCTCAGCTAGCGGGAGGGCCGTGAGCACAGATACGCAGTATTTT
TRBJ2-2 | TRBV6-5 | NA | TRBD2 | CASRPPSGNTGELFF | TGTGCCAGCAGGCCGCCTAGCGGAAACACCGGGGAGCTGTTTTTT
TRBJ2-1 | TRBV7-2 | NA | NA | CASSLAPIVTEQFF | TGTGCCAGCAGCTTAGCCCCTATAGTTACTGAGCAGTTCTTC
TRBJ2-1 | TRBV7-9 | NA | NA | CASSLLAGDGDNEQFF | TGTGCCAGCAGCTTGCTAGCCGGAGATGGGGACAATGAGCAGTTCTTC